This T cell receptor (beta chain) was documented in a study of beta chain features in type 1 diabetes. Study observations and caveats: HLA influence on TCRB rearrangement stayed unresolved here. In type 1 diabetes patients, VDJ junctions had fewer insertions; deletions at these junctions were more frequent.

A note on this clone: Its antigen is not known.

The study reverse transcribed the entire isolated RNA, so it sequenced expressed TCRB transcripts. The table came from immunoSEQ multiplex PCR; TCRdb's copy has only in-frame clones and leaves some out. The sample yields 300,000 to 400,000 clones, approximately 11% seen once. Germline V CDR1 and CDR2: SGHRS, YFSETQ. The CDR3 is made up of 15 amino acids. The germline V and J ends were trimmed by 0 bases and 12 bases, with 19 bases remaining between them. Specimen: naive CD4+ T cells from blood. This sequence originates from a woman aged 25 to 39 in good health. V and J are TRBV5-1 and TRBJ2-1, with D possibly being TRBD2 (6 bases). The CDR3 sequence is CASSLDPGLSSGQFF. CDR3 nucleotide sequence: TGCGCCAGCAGCTTGGATCCCGGACTAAGCTCGGGGCAGTTCTTC.